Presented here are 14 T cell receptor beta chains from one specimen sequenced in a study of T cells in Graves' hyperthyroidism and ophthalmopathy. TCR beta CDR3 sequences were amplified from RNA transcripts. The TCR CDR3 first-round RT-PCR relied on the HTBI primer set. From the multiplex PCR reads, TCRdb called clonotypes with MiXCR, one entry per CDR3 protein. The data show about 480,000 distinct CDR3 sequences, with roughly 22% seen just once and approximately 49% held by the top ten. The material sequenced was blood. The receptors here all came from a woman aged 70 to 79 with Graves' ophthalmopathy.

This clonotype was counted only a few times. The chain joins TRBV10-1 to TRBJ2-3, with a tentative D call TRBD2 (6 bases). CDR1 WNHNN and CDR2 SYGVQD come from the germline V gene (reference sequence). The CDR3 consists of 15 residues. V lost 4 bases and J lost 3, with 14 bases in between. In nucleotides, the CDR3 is TGCGCCAGCAGTGGAGCTAGCGTAGGTACAGATACGCAGTATTTT. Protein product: CASSGASVGTDTQYF.

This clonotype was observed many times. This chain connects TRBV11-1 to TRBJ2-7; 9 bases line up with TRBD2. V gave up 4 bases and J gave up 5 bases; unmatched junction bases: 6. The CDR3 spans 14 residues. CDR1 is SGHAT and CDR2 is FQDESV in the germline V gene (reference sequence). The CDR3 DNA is TGTGCCAGCAGCTCCGGACTAGCGAGGCACGAGCAGTACTTC. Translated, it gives CASSSGLARHEQYF.

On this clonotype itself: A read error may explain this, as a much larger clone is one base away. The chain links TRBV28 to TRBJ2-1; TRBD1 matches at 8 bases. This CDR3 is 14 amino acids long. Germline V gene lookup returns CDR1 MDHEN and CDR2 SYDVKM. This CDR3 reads CASSLLTGENERFF. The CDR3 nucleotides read TGTGCCAGCAGTTTATTGACAGGGGAGAATGAGCGGTTCTTC.

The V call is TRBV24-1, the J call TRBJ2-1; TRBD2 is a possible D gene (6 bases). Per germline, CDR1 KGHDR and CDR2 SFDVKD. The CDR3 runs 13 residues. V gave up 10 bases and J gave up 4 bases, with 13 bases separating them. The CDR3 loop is CATGRPGYNEQFF. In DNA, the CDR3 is TGTGCCACGGGGAGGCCTGGGTACAATGAGCAGTTCTTC.

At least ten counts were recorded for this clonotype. CDR3 sequence (DNA): TGTGCCAGCAGCTTCTTACCGGGACCCTACGAGCAGTACTTC. It codes for CASSFLPGPYEQYF. This chain links TRBV11-2 with TRBJ2-7, with D possibly called TRBD1 or TRBD2 (5 bases each). Trimming stripped 3 bases from V and 2 bases from J, with 11 bases between. The germline CDR1 and CDR2 sequences are SGHAT and FQNNGV. This CDR3 has 14 amino acids.

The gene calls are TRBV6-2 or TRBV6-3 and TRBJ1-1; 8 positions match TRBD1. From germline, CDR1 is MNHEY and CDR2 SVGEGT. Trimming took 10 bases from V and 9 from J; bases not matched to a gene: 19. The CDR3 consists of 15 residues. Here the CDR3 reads CATTPRSRGLSKAFF. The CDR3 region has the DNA TGTGCCACCACCCCGCGGAGCAGGGGGCTTAGTAAAGCTTTCTTT.

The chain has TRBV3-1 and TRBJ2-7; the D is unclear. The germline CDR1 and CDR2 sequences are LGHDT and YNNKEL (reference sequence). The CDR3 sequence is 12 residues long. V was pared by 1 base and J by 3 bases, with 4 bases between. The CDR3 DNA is TGTGCCAGCAGCCAAGCGCACTACGAGCAGTACTTC. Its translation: CASSQAHYEQYF.

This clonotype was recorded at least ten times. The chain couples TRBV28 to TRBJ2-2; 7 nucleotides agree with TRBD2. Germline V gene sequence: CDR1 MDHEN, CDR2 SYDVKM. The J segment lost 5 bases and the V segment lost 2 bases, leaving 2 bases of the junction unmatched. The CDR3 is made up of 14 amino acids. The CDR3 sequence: CASSLALATGELFF. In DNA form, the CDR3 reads TGTGCCAGCAGTTTAGCACTAGCGACCGGGGAGCTGTTTTTT.

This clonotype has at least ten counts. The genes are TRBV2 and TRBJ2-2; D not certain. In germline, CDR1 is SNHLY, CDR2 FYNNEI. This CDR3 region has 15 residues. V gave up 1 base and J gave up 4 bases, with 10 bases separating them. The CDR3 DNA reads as TGTGCCAGCAGTGAAGTGCCTGCCGGCACCGGGGAGCTGTTTTTT. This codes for CASSEVPAGTGELFF.

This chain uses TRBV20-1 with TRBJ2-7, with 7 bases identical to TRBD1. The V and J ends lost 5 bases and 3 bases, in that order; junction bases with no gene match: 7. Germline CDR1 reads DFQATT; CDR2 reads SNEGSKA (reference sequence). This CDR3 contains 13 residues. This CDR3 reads CSARPPGGYEQYF. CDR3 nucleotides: TGCAGTGCTCGGCCGCCAGGGGGCTACGAGCAGTACTTC.

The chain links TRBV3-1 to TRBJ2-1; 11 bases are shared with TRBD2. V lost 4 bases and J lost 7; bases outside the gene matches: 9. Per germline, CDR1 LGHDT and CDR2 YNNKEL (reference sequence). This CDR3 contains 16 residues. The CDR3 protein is CASSPLAGGWENEQFF. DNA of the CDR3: TGTGCCAGCAGCCCCTTAGCGGGAGGGTGGGAGAATGAGCAGTTCTTC.

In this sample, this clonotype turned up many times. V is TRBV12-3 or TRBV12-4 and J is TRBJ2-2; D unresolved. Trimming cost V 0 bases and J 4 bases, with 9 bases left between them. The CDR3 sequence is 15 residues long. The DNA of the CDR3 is TGTGCCAGCAGTTTAGCTGCCAGGACCACCGGGGAGCTGTTTTTT. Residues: CASSLAARTTGELFF.

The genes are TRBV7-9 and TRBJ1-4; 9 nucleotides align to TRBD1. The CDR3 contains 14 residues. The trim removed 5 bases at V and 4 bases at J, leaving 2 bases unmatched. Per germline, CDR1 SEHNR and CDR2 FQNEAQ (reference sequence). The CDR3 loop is CASSPDRGNEKLFF. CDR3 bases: TGTGCCAGCAGCCCGGACAGGGGTAATGAAAAACTGTTTTTT.

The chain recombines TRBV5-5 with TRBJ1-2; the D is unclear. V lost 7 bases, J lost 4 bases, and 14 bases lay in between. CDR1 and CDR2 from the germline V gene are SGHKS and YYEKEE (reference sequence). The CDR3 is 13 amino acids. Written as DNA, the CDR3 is TGTGCCAGCCGGATTATGCTCCTCTATGGCTACACCTTC. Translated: CASRIMLLYGYTF.